This note documents a single T cell receptor beta chain sequence. What it recognizes is unknown. Treatment reported: oral pan-JAK inhibitor, 5-10 mg twice daily. Cell sorting on a FACSAria was used to separate CD4+ and CD8+ T cells from the PBMCs. This specimen belongs to a study of CD8+ T cells in alopecia areata. Study-level points and caveats: Sequencing of scalp tissue also captures the resident alphabeta T cells of normal skin.

The CDR3 contains 17 residues. The germline V gene encodes CDR1 SGDLS and CDR2 YYNGEE. Germline trimming cut 4 bases from V and 0 bases from J; bases unmatched to any gene: 3. The authors extracted RNA and reverse transcribed it into cDNA as the sequencing template. TCRdb's copy holds only in-frame clones and misses some; the assay was immunoSEQ multiplex PCR. The table includes about 120,000 clones, less than 75% detected once. This receptor was identified in a human donor with alopecia areata. V is TRBV9 and J is TRBJ2-1; 14 nucleotides line up with TRBD2. The material was CD8+ T cells sorted from blood, obtained at week 24, from a patient treated with tofacitinib. CDR3 loop: CASSLGTSGSSYNEQFF. CDR3 coding DNA: TGTGCCAGCAGCCTAGGGACTAGCGGGAGCTCCTACAATGAGCAGTTCTTC. Filled out from reference TRBV9 and TRBJ2-1, the complete variable domain reads DSGVTQTPKHLITATGQRVTLRCSPRSGDLSVYWYQQSLDQGLQFLIQYYNGEERAKGNILERFSAQQFPDLHSELNLSSLELGDSALYFCASSLGTSGSSYNEQFFGPGTRLTVL.